These 6 T cell receptor beta chains came from one sample sequenced in a study of cytomegalovirus exposure and HLA in healthy donors. Both 60 Vbeta primers and 13 Jbeta primers went into the PCR. Assay used: immunoSEQ multiplex PCR; TCRdb lists only in-frame clones, some missing. The repertoire includes around 120,000 clones, 84% of them detected once, and 2% to 3% sits in the top ten. Sequenced: PBMCs. These receptors were taken from a man aged 50 or older in good health and CMV-seronegative.

V and J are TRBV6-4 and TRBJ2-5, with D possibly matching TRBD1 (5 bases). Trimming took 2 bases from V and 5 from J, leaving 21 bases between them. The CDR3 is 17 residues long. CDR1 is MRHNA and CDR2 is SNTAGT in the germline V gene. CDR3 bases: TGTGCCAGCAGTGACGCGTTCTGTGGGGCAAAAGGGGAGACCCAGTACTTC. This translates into CASSDAFCGAKGETQYF.

This clone was seen only a few times. The rearrangement joins TRBV6-5 to TRBJ1-6; D not resolved. The CDR3 spans 13 residues. Trimming pared 2 bases from V and 9 bases from J, leaving 8 bases between. Germline V lookup: CDR1 MNHEY, CDR2 SVGAGI. This CDR3 reads CASSYAGFSPLHF. DNA for the CDR3: TGTGCCAGCAGTTACGCGGGTTTTTCACCCCTCCACTTT.

This clone was observed a handful of times. The rearrangement joins TRBV2 to TRBJ2-7; the D is unclear. Germline V gene lookup returns CDR1 SNHLY and CDR2 FYNNEI. There are 12 residues in the CDR3. V lost 5 bases, J lost 7 bases, and 12 bases lay in between. The CDR3 region has the DNA TGTGCCAGCAGTTCGGCAGGTTGGGAGCAGTACTTC. Its protein product is CASSSAGWEQYF.

The genes are TRBV5-1 and TRBJ2-3; 7 bases match TRBD1. The V gene's germline CDR1 is SGHRS and CDR2 YFSETQ. The CDR3 loop spans 15 amino acids. With V trimmed by 5 bases and J by 3 bases, 9 bases remained unmatched. The DNA of the CDR3 is TGCGCCAGCAGTCGACAGGGTGGTACGACAGATACGCAGTATTTT. Protein: CASSRQGGTTDTQYF.

The chain carries TRBV6-1 and TRBJ2-5; TRBD2 is a possible D gene (6 bases). The germline V and J ends were trimmed by 4 bases and 4 bases, with 10 bases remaining between them. Germline CDR1 and CDR2: MNHNS and SASEGT. The CDR3 is made up of 13 amino acids. The CDR3 region is CASSGGTGETQYF. The DNA for the CDR3 is TGTGCCAGCAGTGGCGGGACGGGAGAGACCCAGTACTTC.

V usage is TRBV29-1 and J usage is TRBJ2-1; 7 bases fit TRBD1. Germline assignment: CDR1 SQVTM and CDR2 ANQGSEA. CDR3 length: 13 amino acids. J lost 0 bases, V lost 5 bases, and 1 base had no gene match. For the CDR3, the DNA is TGCAGCGTTAGGGACAGCTCCTACAATGAGCAGTTCTTC. Translation: CSVRDSSYNEQFF.